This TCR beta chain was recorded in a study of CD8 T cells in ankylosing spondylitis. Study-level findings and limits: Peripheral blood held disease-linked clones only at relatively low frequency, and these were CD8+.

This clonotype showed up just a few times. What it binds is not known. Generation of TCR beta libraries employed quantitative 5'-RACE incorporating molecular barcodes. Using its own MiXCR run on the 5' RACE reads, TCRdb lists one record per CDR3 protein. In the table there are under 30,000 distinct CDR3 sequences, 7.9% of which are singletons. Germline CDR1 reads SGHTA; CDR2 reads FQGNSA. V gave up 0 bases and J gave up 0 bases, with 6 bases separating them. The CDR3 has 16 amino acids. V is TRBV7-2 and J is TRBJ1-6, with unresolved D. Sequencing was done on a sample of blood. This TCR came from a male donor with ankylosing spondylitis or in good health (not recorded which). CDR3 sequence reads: CASSLAQSSYNSPLHF. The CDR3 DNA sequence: TGTGCCAGCAGCTTAGCGCAGAGCTCCTATAATTCACCCCTCCACTTT.